The 19 T cell receptor beta chains below all came from one sample that was sequenced in a study of cytomegalovirus exposure and HLA in healthy donors (dated by TCRdb to about 2017). Preparation of the library involved the immunoSEQ multiplex PCR assay. The multiplex PCR relied on a mix of 60 forward primers for TCR Vbeta segments and 13 reverse primers for TCR Jbeta segments. Here the immuneACCESS table is served through TCRdb, limited to in-frame sequences with V and J called. Missing clones are a known gap in these copies; in checked studies unresolved V genes cover under half, and the rest lacks a known reason. Recorded for this sample are some 100,000 clones; about 88% of them occurred a single time. The ten biggest clones cover around 2.3% of the sample. Sequencing was done on a sample of PBMCs. These receptors all come from a man younger than 35 in good health and CMV-seronegative.

The J gene is TRBJ2-2, the V gene TRBV25-1; 9 positions agree with TRBD1. After removal of 7 bases from V and 5 bases from J, the junction contained 5 bases not matched to a gene. The CDR3 runs to 14 residues. CDR1 and CDR2 from the germline V gene are MGHDK and SYGVNS. CDR3 nucleotides: TGTGCCAGCATCGGGACAGGGAGGACCGGGGAGCTGTTTTTT. It codes for CASIGTGRTGELFF.

The chain links TRBV29-1 to TRBJ1-1, with 10 positions matching TRBD1. V lost 4 bases and J lost 4; bases outside the gene matches: 3. CDR3 length: 13 amino acids. Looked up from germline, CDR1 is SQVTM and CDR2 is ANQGSEA. As DNA, the CDR3 is TGCAGCGTTGGGACAGGGGGGACCACTGAAGCTTTCTTT. Translating gives CSVGTGGTTEAFF.

This chain joins TRBV10-3 and TRBJ2-2; 9 bases agree with TRBD1. Germline V lookup: CDR1 ENHRY, CDR2 SYGVKD. Unmatched junction bases numbered 2, after V lost 5 bases and J lost 1 base. The CDR3 is 15 residues long. The CDR3 coding sequence is TGTGCCATCAGTAGGGGACAGGGGAACACCGGGGAGCTGTTTTTT. It translates to CAISRGQGNTGELFF.

This clone showed up just a few times. The chain combines TRBV5-6 with TRBJ2-2; TRBD2 aligns across 11 bases. The V and J ends lost 4 bases and 3 bases, in that order; junction bases with no gene match: 11. The germline gives CDR1 SGHDT, CDR2 YYEEEE. This CDR3 comprises 18 residues. The CDR3 here is CASSPGLAASTDTGELFF. The CDR3 DNA reads as TGTGCCAGCAGCCCGGGACTAGCGGCCTCCACCGACACCGGGGAGCTGTTTTTT.

The J gene is TRBJ1-1, the V gene TRBV30; the D gene is possibly TRBD1 (5 bases). Germline V gene sequence: CDR1 GTSNPN, CDR2 SVGIG (reference sequence). Trimming cost V 2 bases and J 1 base, with 17 bases left between them. CDR3 length equals 16 residues. The CDR3 loop reads CAWSFRTGHRNTEAFF. CDR3 bases: TGTGCCTGGAGTTTTCGGACCGGACACCGGAACACTGAAGCTTTCTTT.

This chain joins TRBV28 and TRBJ2-5; 9 bases map to TRBD1. The trim removed 8 bases at V and 5 bases at J, leaving 12 bases unmatched. Germline V CDR1 and CDR2: MDHEN, SYDVKM. The CDR3 runs 15 residues. The CDR3 sequence: CASGLRDRAVETQYF. The DNA for the CDR3 is TGTGCCAGCGGACTCCGGGACAGGGCAGTGGAGACCCAGTACTTC.

The gene calls are TRBV6-4 and TRBJ2-1; 7 positions agree with TRBD2. With V trimmed by 6 bases and J by 10 bases, 15 bases remained unmatched. The CDR3 contains 15 residues. Germline CDR1 reads MRHNA; CDR2 reads SNTAGT. CDR3 region: CASSPERAGAEEQFF. In nucleotides, the CDR3 is TGTGCCAGCAGCCCCGAACGGGCGGGAGCAGAGGAGCAGTTCTTC.

V is TRBV9 and J is TRBJ2-7; TRBD2 agrees at 8 bases. CDR1 and CDR2 (germline): SGDLS, YYNGEE. The CDR3 is 16 amino acids. V was pared by 0 bases and J by 2 bases, with 7 bases of the junction left unmatched. CDR3: CASSVDPGRDTYEQYF. Here the CDR3 DNA reads TGTGCCAGCAGCGTAGACCCCGGGAGGGACACCTACGAGCAGTACTTC.

This clone showed up just a few times. The CDR3 sequence: CASSGTGPSLAKNIQYF. The CDR3 DNA reads as TGTGCCAGCAGCGGGACAGGGCCATCGCTAGCCAAAAACATTCAGTACTTC. V gene TRBV7-9 combines with J gene TRBJ2-4; 9 bases fit TRBD1. The trim removed 5 bases at V and 0 bases at J, leaving 8 bases unmatched. Looked up from germline, CDR1 is SEHNR and CDR2 is FQNEAQ (reference sequence). There are 17 residues in the CDR3.

The chain links TRBV27 to TRBJ2-2, with D possibly being TRBD2 (6 bases). The CDR3 spans 17 residues. Per the germline V gene, CDR1 is MNHEY and CDR2 is SMNVEV (reference sequence). Trimming cost V 4 bases and J 7 bases, with 22 bases left between them. The CDR3 sequence: CASSSPVIAGQIGELFF. CDR3 DNA: TGTGCCAGCAGTTCCCCCGTGATCGCGGGGCAAATCGGGGAGCTGTTTTTT.

The gene calls are TRBV28 and TRBJ1-5; a weak D match, TRBD1 (5 bases). Trimming cost V 7 bases and J 5 bases, with 21 bases left between them. The CDR3 totals 16 residues. Germline V gene data show CDR1 as MDHEN and CDR2 as SYDVKM. The CDR3 DNA reads TGTGCCAGCACCGCAGCGTATATACGCAGGGATCAGCCCCAGCATTTT. Translated, it gives CASTAAYIRRDQPQHF.

The chain couples TRBV5-6 to TRBJ2-1; maybe TRBD2 (5 bases). CDR1 is SGHDT, CDR2 YYEEEE, per germline. This CDR3 spans 13 amino acids. Trimming shortened V by 1 base and J by 5 bases, and 7 bases separated the two germline ends. The CDR3 nucleotides read TGTGCCAGCAGCTTGTTGACTAACAATGAGCAGTTCTTC. It codes for CASSLLTNNEQFF.

V gene TRBV28 combines with J gene TRBJ2-7; 8 bases align to TRBD2. This CDR3 contains 14 residues. The germline V gene has CDR1 MDHEN and CDR2 SYDVKM. Losses at the gene ends were 5 bases for V and 2 bases for J; bases not matched to a gene: 5. CDR3 sequence: CASSPGLGAYEQYF. CDR3 coding DNA: TGTGCCAGCAGTCCGGGACTAGGGGCCTACGAGCAGTACTTC.

In DNA, the CDR3 is TGCGCCAGCAGCTCCCGGGGTAACACTGAAGCTTTCTTT. Residues: CASSSRGNTEAFF. V is TRBV5-1 and J is TRBJ1-1; D is unresolved. Germline V gene sequence: CDR1 SGHRS, CDR2 YFSETQ. CDR3 length: 13 amino acids. V gave up 3 bases and J gave up 2 bases, with 8 bases separating them.

The chain carries TRBV27 and TRBJ2-1, with D unresolved. The germline V and J ends were trimmed by 5 bases and 0 bases, with 14 bases remaining between them. Germline CDR1 is MNHEY and CDR2 is SMNVEV (reference sequence). This CDR3 is 16 amino acids long. Here the CDR3 reads CASSPVAEHSYNEQFF. The CDR3 nucleotides are TGTGCCAGCAGTCCAGTCGCTGAACACTCCTACAATGAGCAGTTCTTC.

This clone was observed a single time. The chain couples TRBV6-5 to TRBJ1-1; D is unclear. V was trimmed by 2 bases and J by 0 bases, leaving 7 bases between them. Germline V CDR1 and CDR2: MNHEY, SVGAGI. The CDR3 totals 14 residues. CDR3 loop: CASSYEGMNTEAFF. The CDR3 bases are TGTGCCAGCAGTTACGAGGGAATGAACACTGAAGCTTTCTTT.

The CDR3 sequence is CASSSPTPGKEKLFF. Here the CDR3 DNA reads TGTGCCAGCAGTTCCCCGACACCCGGAAAGGAAAAACTGTTTTTT. The chain employs TRBV28 and TRBJ1-4, with D unclear. This CDR3 is 15 amino acids long. Trimming removed 4 bases from V and 8 bases from J, with 17 bases in between. CDR1 MDHEN and CDR2 SYDVKM come from the germline V gene.

V usage is TRBV2 and J usage is TRBJ2-5; 12 positions match TRBD2. Germline CDR1 is SNHLY and CDR2 is FYNNEI. The trim removed 10 bases at V and 3 bases at J, leaving 3 bases unmatched. This CDR3 region has 13 residues. The CDR3 sequence is CATRLAGEETQYF. The CDR3 DNA reads TGTGCCACCAGACTAGCGGGAGAAGAGACCCAGTACTTC. Supplemented by reference TRBV2 and TRBJ2-5, the full variable domain reads EPEVTQTPSHQVTQMGQEVILRCVPISNHLYFYWYRQILGQKVEFLVSFYNNEISEKSEIFDDQFSVERPDGSNFTLKIRSTKLEDSAMYFCATRLAGEETQYFGPGTRLLVL.

This sequence joins TRBV30 and TRBJ2-1; a weak D match, TRBD2 (5 bases). Trimming left V 5 bases short and J 5 bases short, with 19 bases between. CDR3 length: 15 amino acids. Germline loops: CDR1 GTSNPN, CDR2 SVGIG (reference sequence). CDR3 loop: CAWDKRPTINNEQFF. The CDR3 DNA is TGTGCCTGGGATAAGCGGCCAACCATTAACAATGAGCAGTTCTTC.